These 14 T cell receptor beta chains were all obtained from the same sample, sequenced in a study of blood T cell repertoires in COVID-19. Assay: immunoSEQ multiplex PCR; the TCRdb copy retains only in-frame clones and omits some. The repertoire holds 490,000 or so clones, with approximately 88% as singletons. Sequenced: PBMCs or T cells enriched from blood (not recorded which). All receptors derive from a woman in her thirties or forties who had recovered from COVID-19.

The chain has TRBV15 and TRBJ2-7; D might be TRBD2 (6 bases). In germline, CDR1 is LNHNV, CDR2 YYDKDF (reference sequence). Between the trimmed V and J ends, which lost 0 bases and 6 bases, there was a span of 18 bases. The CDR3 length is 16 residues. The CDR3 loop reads CATSRDDGGPRREQYF. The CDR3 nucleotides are TGTGCCACCAGCAGAGACGACGGAGGGCCTAGGCGCGAGCAGTACTTC.

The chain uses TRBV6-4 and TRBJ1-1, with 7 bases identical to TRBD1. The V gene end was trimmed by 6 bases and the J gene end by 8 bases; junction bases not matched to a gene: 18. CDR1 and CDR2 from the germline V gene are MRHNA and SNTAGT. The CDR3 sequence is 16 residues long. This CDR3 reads CASRKDYDRDNQEAFF. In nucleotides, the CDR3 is TGTGCCAGCAGAAAGGATTATGACAGGGACAATCAAGAAGCTTTCTTT.

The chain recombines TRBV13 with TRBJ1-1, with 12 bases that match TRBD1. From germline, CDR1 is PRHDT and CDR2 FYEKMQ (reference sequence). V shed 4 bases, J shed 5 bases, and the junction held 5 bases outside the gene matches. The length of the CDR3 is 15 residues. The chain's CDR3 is CASSWGTGGGTEAFF. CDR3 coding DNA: TGTGCCAGCAGCTGGGGGACAGGGGGCGGGACTGAAGCTTTCTTT.

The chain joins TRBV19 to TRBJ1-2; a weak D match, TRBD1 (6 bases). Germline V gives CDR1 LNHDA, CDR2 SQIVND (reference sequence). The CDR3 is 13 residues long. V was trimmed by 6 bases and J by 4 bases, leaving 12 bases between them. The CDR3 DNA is TGTGCCAGTAGCGGGGGGCGCGGCTATGGCTACACCTTC. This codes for CASSGGRGYGYTF.

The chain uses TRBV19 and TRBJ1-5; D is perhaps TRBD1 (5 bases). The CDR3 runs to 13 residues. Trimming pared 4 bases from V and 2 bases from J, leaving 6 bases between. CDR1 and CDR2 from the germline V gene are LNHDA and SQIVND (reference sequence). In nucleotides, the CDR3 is TGTGCCAGTAGTAAAGGGGGCAATCAGCCCCAGCATTTT. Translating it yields CASSKGGNQPQHF.

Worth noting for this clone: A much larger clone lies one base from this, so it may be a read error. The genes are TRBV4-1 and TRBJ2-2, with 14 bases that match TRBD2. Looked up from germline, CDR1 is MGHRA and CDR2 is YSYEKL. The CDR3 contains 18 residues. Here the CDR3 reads CASNQGGLAGVGTGELFF. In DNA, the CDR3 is TGCGCCAGCAACCAAGGGGGACTAGCGGGAGTTGGTACCGGGGAGCTGTTTTTT.

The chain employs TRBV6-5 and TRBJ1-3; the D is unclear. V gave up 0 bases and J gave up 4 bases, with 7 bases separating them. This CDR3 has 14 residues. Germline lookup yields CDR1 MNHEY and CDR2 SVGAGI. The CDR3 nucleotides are TGTGCCAGCAGTTACTCCAACAGCGGAAACACCATATATTTT. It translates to CASSYSNSGNTIYF.

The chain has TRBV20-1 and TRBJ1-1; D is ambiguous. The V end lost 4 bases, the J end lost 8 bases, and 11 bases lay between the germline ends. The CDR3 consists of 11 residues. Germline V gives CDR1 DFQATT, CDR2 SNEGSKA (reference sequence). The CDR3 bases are TGCAGTGCTACAGTGTCCCCGGAAGCTTTCTTT. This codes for CSATVSPEAFF.

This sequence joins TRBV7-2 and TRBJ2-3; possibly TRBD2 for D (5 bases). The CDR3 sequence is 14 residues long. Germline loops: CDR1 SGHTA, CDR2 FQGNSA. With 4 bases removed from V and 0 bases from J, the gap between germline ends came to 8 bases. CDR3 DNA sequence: TGTGCCAGCAGCTCGCGGGTGAGCACAGATACGCAGTATTTT. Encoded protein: CASSSRVSTDTQYF.

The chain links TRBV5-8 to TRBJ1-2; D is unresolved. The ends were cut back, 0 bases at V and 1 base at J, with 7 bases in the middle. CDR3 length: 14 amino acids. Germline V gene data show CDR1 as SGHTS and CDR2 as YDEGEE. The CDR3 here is CASSLDGDNYGYTF. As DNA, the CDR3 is TGTGCCAGCAGCTTGGACGGGGATAACTATGGCTACACCTTC.

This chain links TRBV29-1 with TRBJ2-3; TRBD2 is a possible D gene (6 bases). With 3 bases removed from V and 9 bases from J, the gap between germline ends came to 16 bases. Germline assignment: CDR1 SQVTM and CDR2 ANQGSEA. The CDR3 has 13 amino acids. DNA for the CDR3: TGCAGCGTTGACGGGACTTCGCTCGGGACGCAGTATTTT. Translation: CSVDGTSLGTQYF.

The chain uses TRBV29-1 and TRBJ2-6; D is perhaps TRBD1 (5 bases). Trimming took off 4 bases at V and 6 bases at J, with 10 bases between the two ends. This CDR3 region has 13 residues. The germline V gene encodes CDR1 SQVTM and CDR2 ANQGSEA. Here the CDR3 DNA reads TGCAGCGTTGCAGGGCAAGAGGCCAACGTCCTGACTTTC. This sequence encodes CSVAGQEANVLTF.

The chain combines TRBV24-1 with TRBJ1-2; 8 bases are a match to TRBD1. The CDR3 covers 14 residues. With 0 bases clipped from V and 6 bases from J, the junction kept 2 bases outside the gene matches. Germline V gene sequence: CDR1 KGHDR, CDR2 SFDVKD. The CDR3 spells CATSDLPDRDGYTF. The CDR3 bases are TGTGCCACCAGTGATTTGCCGGACAGGGATGGCTACACCTTC.

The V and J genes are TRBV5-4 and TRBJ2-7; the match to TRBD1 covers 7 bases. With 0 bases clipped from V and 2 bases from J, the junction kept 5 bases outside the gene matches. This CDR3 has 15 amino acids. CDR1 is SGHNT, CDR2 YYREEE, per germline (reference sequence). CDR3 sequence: CASSLGDRVAYEQYF. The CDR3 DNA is TGTGCCAGCAGCTTGGGCGACAGGGTAGCCTACGAGCAGTACTTC.